The T cell receptor beta chain under discussion was sequenced for a study of CD8 T cells in cerebrospinal fluid in Alzheimer's disease. Regarding the study as a whole: Finding EBV-specific TCRs in cerebrospinal fluid does not show EBV causes Alzheimer's disease. Healthy subjects less often had a clone of at least 3% than Alzheimer's patients.

Measured by frequency, this clonotype is large. Its antigen is not known. Participants were all in good physical condition and free of acute infection. 10X single-cell V(D)J and 5' gene-expression libraries profiled CSF cells. TCRdb reprocessed the 10x single-cell sequencing reads, with one entry per CDR3 protein and no DNA. The sample's table shows 850 to 1,300 distinct CDR3 sequences. The TCR originated in a human donor in good health. The material sequenced was cerebrospinal fluid.

The CDR3 reads CASREGTSGTYNEQFF. The V gene is TRBV5-1, the J gene TRBJ2-1; as DNA is missing, the TRBD2 call by TCRdb cannot be tested. CDR3 length: 16 amino acids. The V gene's germline CDR1 is SGHRS and CDR2 YFSETQ.